A selection of T cell receptor beta chains follows, all from one sample in a study of cytomegalovirus exposure and HLA in healthy donors. The data were produced by immunoSEQ multiplex PCR, yet TCRdb's version contains in-frame clones alone and is incomplete. Among roughly 220,000 clones listed, around 80% were seen once. The sequencing input was PBMCs. These receptors were obtained from a woman aged 30 to 39 in good health and CMV-seropositive. The CDR3 runs from the conserved cysteine through the conserved F or W. The D gene is left open where the match is weak. The size entry is marked missing in some rows and otherwise reads once, few, many or a size class.

d_call	v_call	j_call	clone_size	cdr3_aa	cdr3_nt
TRBD2	TRBV7-2	TRBJ2-7	-	CASSLMGTSGAQYF	TGTGCCAGCAGCTTAATGGGGACTAGCGGGGCGCAGTACTTC
TRBD1	TRBV4-1	TRBJ1-2	-	CASSGRDRGPTNYGYTF	TGCGCCAGCAGCGGCCGGGACAGGGGGCCTACTAACTATGGCTACACCTTC
TRBD1	TRBV18	TRBJ1-2	-	CASSPPGTGLYTF	TGTGCCAGCTCACCACCGGGGACAGGGCTGTACACCTTC
TRBD1	TRBV7-6	TRBJ2-1	-	CASSLGGQGRYNEQFF	TGTGCCAGCAGCTTAGGGGGACAGGGGAGATACAATGAGCAGTTCTTC
TRBD1	TRBV5-1	TRBJ2-1	-	CASSGRQGKGDEQFF	TGCGCCAGCTCCGGAAGACAGGGGAAAGGCGATGAGCAGTTCTTC
-	TRBV7-6	TRBJ2-2	-	CASSRATGELFF	TGTGCCAGTTCCAGGGCCACCGGGGAGCTGTTTTTT
TRBD1	TRBV5-4	TRBJ1-2	-	CASSLGQGNGYTF	TGTGCCAGCAGCTTGGGACAGGGGAATGGCTACACCTTC
-	TRBV7-9	TRBJ1-2	-	CASSPRGVYGYTF	TGTGCCAGCAGCCCGAGGGGCGTCTATGGCTACACCTTC
TRBD1	TRBV7-8	TRBJ2-7	-	CASSPGTGPYEQYF	TGTGCCAGCAGCCCGGGGACAGGGCCCTACGAGCAGTACTTC
-	TRBV5-1	TRBJ2-7	-	CASSLNAGPAHEQYF	TGCGCCAGCAGCTTGAATGCGGGACCAGCCCACGAGCAGTACTTC
-	TRBV7-3	TRBJ1-1	-	CASSRQGGTEAFF	TGTGCCAGCAGCCGCCAGGGCGGCACTGAAGCTTTCTTT
TRBD2	TRBV10-3	TRBJ2-3	few	CAINPSSGRGTDTQYF	TGTGCCATCAACCCCTCCAGCGGGAGGGGCACAGATACGCAGTATTTT
TRBD1	TRBV18	TRBJ2-7	-	CASSPTGQGYEQYF	TGTGCCAGCTCACCAACAGGACAGGGGTACGAGCAGTACTTC
-	TRBV29-1	TRBJ2-1	-	CSVILFITSSGLKNNEQFF	TGCAGCGTTATTTTGTTTATCACCTCTTCGGGACTCAAAAACAATGAGCAGTTCTTC
-	TRBV29-1	TRBJ1-2	-	CSVLGAGLGYTF	TGCAGCGTTCTAGGAGCAGGGCTTGGCTACACCTTC
-	TRBV11-2	TRBJ2-2	-	CASSFMAGELFF	TGTGCCAGCAGCTTCATGGCCGGGGAGCTGTTTTTT
TRBD1	TRBV29-1	TRBJ2-7	-	CSVVGQTSSYEQYF	TGCAGCGTAGTGGGACAGACAAGCTCCTACGAGCAGTACTTC
-	TRBV5-1	TRBJ1-1	-	CASRDGFRGENTEAFF	TGCGCCAGCCGCGACGGATTTCGGGGGGAGAACACTGAAGCTTTCTTT
TRBD1	TRBV28	TRBJ1-2	-	CASRIDRVYGYTF	TGTGCCAGCAGAATAGACAGGGTCTATGGCTACACCTTC
TRBD2	TRBV5-1	TRBJ2-3	-	CASSSGLAGGPSTDTQYF	TGCGCCAGCAGCTCGGGACTAGCGGGAGGACCCAGCACAGATACGCAGTATTTT
-	TRBV4-1	TRBJ1-4	-	CASSQVLGAREKLFF	TGCGCCAGCAGCCAAGTTCTGGGGGCTAGAGAAAAACTGTTTTTT
-	TRBV5-1	TRBJ1-4	-	CASSPRGPQEGKLFF	TGCGCCAGCAGCCCGAGGGGACCCCAAGAAGGAAAACTGTTTTTT
-	TRBV28	TRBJ2-1	-	CASSSRTGSYNEQFF	TGTGCCAGCAGTTCGCGGACTGGCTCCTACAATGAGCAGTTCTTC
-	TRBV5-1	TRBJ2-7	-	CASSLVVGTYSYEQYF	TGCGCCAGCAGCTTGGTTGTGGGCACCTACTCCTACGAGCAGTACTTC
TRBD1	TRBV9	TRBJ1-2	once	CASSADRANYGYTF	TGTGCCAGCAGCGCCGACAGGGCCAACTATGGCTACACCTTC
-	TRBV28	TRBJ1-2	-	CASSLGGAGGYTF	TGTGCCAGCAGTTTAGGAGGGGCGGGTGGCTACACCTTC
TRBD1	TRBV28	TRBJ1-2	-	CASTPTGESYGYTF	TGTGCCAGCACCCCGACAGGGGAAAGCTATGGCTACACCTTC
TRBD1	TRBV9	TRBJ1-4	-	CASSPGDRARVVF	TGTGCCAGCAGCCCAGGGGACAGGGCAAGGGTAGTGTTT
TRBD1	TRBV30	TRBJ1-2	-	CAWSPGQGYGYTF	TGTGCCTGGAGTCCGGGACAGGGCTATGGCTACACCTTC
TRBD2	TRBV6-1	TRBJ2-1	-	CASSETSSGRDEQFF	TGTGCCAGCAGTGAAACCAGCAGCGGGAGGGATGAGCAGTTCTTC
-	TRBV6-5	TRBJ2-3	-	CASRMDPGTQYF	TGTGCCAGCAGAATGGACCCTGGTACGCAGTATTTT
-	TRBV27	TRBJ1-1	-	CASSLAVGTEAFF	TGTGCCAGCAGTTTAGCCGTAGGCACTGAAGCTTTCTTT
-	TRBV15	TRBJ1-1	-	CATSRGTWGSDTEAFF	TGTGCCACCAGCAGAGGAACATGGGGGTCGGACACTGAAGCTTTCTTT
TRBD2	TRBV4-2	TRBJ2-7	-	CASSQWGGLATEQYF	TGTGCCAGCAGCCAATGGGGGGGACTAGCGACCGAGCAGTACTTC
-	TRBV13	TRBJ2-1	-	CASSLRSGNNEQFF	TGTGCCAGCAGCTTAAGATCGGGAAACAATGAGCAGTTCTTC
-	TRBV15	TRBJ2-6	-	CATSPGRSGANVLTF	TGTGCCACCAGTCCAGGTCGCTCTGGGGCCAACGTCCTGACTTTC
-	TRBV15	TRBJ1-1	once	CATSSPPGTEAFF	TGTGCCACCAGCAGTCCTCCCGGGACTGAAGCTTTCTTT
TRBD1	TRBV27	TRBJ2-7	-	CASARDSTYEQYF	TGTGCCAGCGCTCGGGACAGTACCTACGAGCAGTACTTC
-	TRBV25-1	TRBJ2-4	-	CASSAGSRDIQYF	TGTGCCAGCAGTGCGGGCAGTAGGGACATTCAGTACTTC
-	TRBV5-1	TRBJ1-1	-	CASSSTVAGDEAFF	TGCGCCAGCAGCTCTACTGTGGCAGGGGATGAAGCTTTCTTT
TRBD2	TRBV2	TRBJ2-1	once	CASRQTSGRKQFF	TGTGCCAGCAGGCAAACTAGCGGGAGGAAGCAGTTCTTC
TRBD1	TRBV30	TRBJ1-5	-	CAWNEGGPQPQHF	TGTGCCTGGAACGAAGGGGGCCCTCAGCCCCAGCATTTT
TRBD1	TRBV19	TRBJ1-5	-	CASSTTGGRQPQHF	TGTGCCAGTAGTACCACAGGGGGGAGACAGCCCCAGCATTTT
-	TRBV2	TRBJ1-5	-	CASSQYSNQPQHF	TGTGCCAGCAGTCAATATAGCAATCAGCCCCAGCATTTT
-	TRBV30	TRBJ2-7	-	CAWSADSYEQYF	TGTGCCTGGAGCGCCGACAGTTACGAGCAGTACTTC
-	TRBV5-1	TRBJ1-1	-	CASSLATANTEAFF	TGCGCCAGCAGCTTGGCAACAGCGAACACTGAAGCTTTCTTT
TRBD1	TRBV29-1	TRBJ1-1	few	CSVQGAQPNTEAFF	TGCAGCGTCCAGGGGGCGCAGCCGAACACTGAAGCTTTCTTT
TRBD1	TRBV29-1	TRBJ1-2	once	CSVDMWTGGEVNYGYTF	TGCAGCGTTGACATGTGGACAGGGGGGGAGGTTAACTATGGCTACACCTTC
-	TRBV10-1	TRBJ1-2	-	CASSESWGNYGYTF	TGCGCCAGCAGTGAGTCGTGGGGGAACTATGGCTACACCTTC
-	TRBV4-1	TRBJ2-7	-	CASSQGLRGSEQYF	TGCGCCAGCAGCCAAGGACTCAGGGGTTCCGAGCAGTACTTC
TRBD2	TRBV11-2	TRBJ2-1	-	CASSASGRVHEQFF	TGTGCCAGCAGCGCTAGCGGGAGAGTTCATGAGCAGTTCTTC